This record looks at one T cell receptor (beta chain) sequence and its context. This record belongs to a study of blood T cell repertoires in COVID-19. Study information: COVID-19 samples collected from the United States, Italy and Spain covered acute and convalescent phases. PBMCs, B-cell-depleted T cells, or T cells provided the cDNA or gDNA that made up the material.

Authors' data handling: It was from reference gene primer amplification that nucleated cell counts were estimated. Some clones are missing from TCRdb's copy, which holds only in-frame ones; the method was immunoSEQ multiplex PCR. V and J calls and clone size come straight from that table; D and trimming were deduced from the DNA. The sample holds roughly 28,000 clones; 80% to 90% are singletons and the top ten take about 52%. The CDR3 contains 15 residues. V shed 4 bases, J shed 3 bases, and the junction held 7 bases outside the gene matches. The germline V gene has CDR1 ENHRY and CDR2 SYGVKD. Material: peripheral blood. The sequence was obtained from a human donor with acute or convalescent COVID-19. The donor label of this sample is uncertain. The chain has TRBV10-3 and TRBJ2-7; 9 bases are shared with TRBD1. The CDR3: CAISGGQGVGYEQYF. The CDR3 DNA reads TGTGCCATCAGTGGGGGACAGGGTGTGGGCTACGAGCAGTACTTC.